This TCR beta chain appears in the sequencing data of a study of graft-versus-host responses after intestinal transplantation. Study-wide context: Transplants were multivisceral, liver-intestinal, or isolated intestinal. Induction with anti-thymocyte globulin, then tacrolimus and steroids for roughly three years, was given to all recipients. Study observations and caveats: Within the allografts of patients who had graft-donor T cell macrochimerism, graft-versus-host to host-versus-graft clonal ratios were high. The marrow of recipients harbored GvH clones, and ileum or blood showed some of them first.

The CDR3 runs 14 residues. Trimming cost V 6 bases and J 3 bases; bases outside gene matches: 4. From germline, CDR1 is MNHEY and CDR2 SMNVEV (reference sequence). The repertoire was sequenced with immunoSEQ multiplex PCR; TCRdb's copy has only in-frame clones and lacks some. The sample yields several thousand clones, approximately 97% seen once. Turning to this clone: The antigen is undetermined.

This clonotype was obtained from a human patient who received an intestinal transplant, so some T cells may come from the graft donor. This rearrangement joins TRBV27 to TRBJ1-1; 10 bases are a match to TRBD1. This sample comprised PBMCs, obtained 23 days after intestinal transplant. CDR3 nucleotide sequence: TGTGCCAGCAGGGGGACAGGGGCTGACACTGAAGCTTTCTTT. Protein product: CASRGTGADTEAFF.